Each of the 4 T cell receptor beta chains below was sequenced from the same sample in a study of PD-1 blockade in classical Hodgkin lymphoma (dated by TCRdb to about 2020). The protocol used for the library was the immunoSEQ multiplex PCR assay. The table was pulled from immuneACCESS by TCRdb, which kept in-frame rearrangements only. Such tables lose some clones; where checked, under half of the loss comes from unresolved V genes, and the rest has no known cause. This sample has roughly 100,000 clones in its table, and about 92% of those were observed once. The top ten hold 15% to 20% of the sample. Taken with the paper, the label for time point translates to: cycle 4 day 1 (C4D1), after five to seven weeks of nivolumab. Relapse after autologous stem cell transplantation had occurred in all trial patients, and cohorts A, B and C were distinguished by prior brentuximab vedotin exposure. The sequenced sample was peripheral blood mononuclear cells (PBMCs), obtained before the fourth cycle of nivolumab. These receptors all come from a human donor with classical Hodgkin lymphoma.

This chain links TRBV21-1 with TRBJ2-5; TRBD1, as called in the table, went unchecked against the DNA. TRBV21-1 represents a pseudogene. This CDR3 has 18 residues. CDR3 in amino acids: CASSNGQGQGESQETQYF. Written as DNA, the CDR3 is TGTGCCAGCAGCAATGGCCAGGGACAAGGAGAATCCCAAGAGACCCAGTACTTC.

The sample holds one count of this clone. The rearrangement links TRBV5-4 to TRBJ2-1; TRBD2 is a possible D gene (6 bases). The V end was cut by 0 bases, the J end by 5 bases, with 9 bases between. Germline values: CDR1 SGHNT, CDR2 YYREEE (reference sequence). The CDR3 runs 14 residues. CDR3 bases: TGTGCCAGCAGCTTGGAAGGGAGGAACAATGAGCAGTTCTTC. Protein: CASSLEGRNNEQFF.

The rearrangement joins TRBV19 to TRBJ2-5, with D perhaps TRBD2 (6 bases). The ends were cut back, 3 bases at V and 5 bases at J, with 10 bases in the middle. The CDR3 is made up of 13 amino acids. Germline V CDR1 and CDR2: LNHDA, SQIVND (reference sequence). The CDR3 is CASSIGGSETQYF. CDR3 DNA: TGTGCCAGTAGTATCGGGGGTAGCGAGACCCAGTACTTC.

This clone was counted only a few times. The chain carries TRBV10-3 and TRBJ2-7; the match to TRBD2 covers 12 bases. V gave up 10 bases and J gave up 4 bases; unmatched junction bases: 5. Germline CDR1 ENHRY, CDR2 SYGVKD. The CDR3 extends over 13 amino acids. The CDR3 nucleotides read TGTGCCACCCGACTAGCGGGAGCTTACGAGCAGTACTTC. Translating it yields CATRLAGAYEQYF.